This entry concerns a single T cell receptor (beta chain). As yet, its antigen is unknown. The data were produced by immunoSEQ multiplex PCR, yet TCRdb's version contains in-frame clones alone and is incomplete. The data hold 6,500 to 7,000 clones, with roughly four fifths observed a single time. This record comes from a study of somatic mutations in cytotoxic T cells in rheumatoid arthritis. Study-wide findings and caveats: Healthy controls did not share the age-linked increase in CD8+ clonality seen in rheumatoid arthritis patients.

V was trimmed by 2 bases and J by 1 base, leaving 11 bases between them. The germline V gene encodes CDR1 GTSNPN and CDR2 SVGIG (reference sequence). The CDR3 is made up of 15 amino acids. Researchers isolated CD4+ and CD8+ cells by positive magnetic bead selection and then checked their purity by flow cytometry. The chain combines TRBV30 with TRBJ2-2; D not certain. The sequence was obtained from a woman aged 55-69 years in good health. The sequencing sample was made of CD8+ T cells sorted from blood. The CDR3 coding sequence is TGTGCCTGGAGTATCTTGACTTTGAACACCGGGGAGCTGTTTTTT. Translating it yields CAWSILTLNTGELFF.